This paragraph reports one TCR beta chain. These data originate in a study of blood T cell repertoires in COVID-19. Study information: COVID-19 samples from acute and convalescent phases originated in the United States, Italy and Spain. The cDNA or gDNA used as material had been derived from T cells, B-cell-depleted T cells, or PBMCs.

The CDR3 is 15 amino acids. The V end was cut by 2 bases, the J end by 4 bases, with 14 bases between. Germline V gene sequence: CDR1 LGHDT, CDR2 YNNKEL (reference sequence). Source study methods: How many nucleated cells were present was estimated from reference gene primer amplification. Here immunoSEQ multiplex PCR was the method, and the copy in TCRdb shows in-frame clones only, minus some. The D gene and trimming were derived from the DNA, and the V and J assignments and clone size from that table. The sample has nearly 35,000 clones; 80% to 90% are singletons. This chain connects TRBV3-1 (or the pseudogene TRBV3-2) to TRBJ1-2; unclear D gene. Material for sequencing was peripheral blood. The clonotype originates from a human donor in a cohort sampled during active COVID-19. The CDR3 DNA reads as TGTGCCAGCAGCCAATTGGGCAGCCCGACCTATGGCTACACCTTC. Protein product: CASSQLGSPTYGYTF.